This T cell receptor (beta chain) was captured in a study of T cell responses to AZD1222 COVID-19 vaccine. In the study overall: The analysis combined second doses at about 4 or about 12 weeks.

Trimming removed 1 base at V and 0 bases at J, with 14 bases between. The CDR3 contains 18 residues. In germline, CDR1 is SGHRS, CDR2 YFSETQ. General study points: The donor group comprised mostly white British people and more females; the analysis possibly underestimated clonal diversity. When two AZD1222 doses had been given, Spike-specific TCR breadth and depth rose. Regions left unmutated in variants are reportedly the target of nearly half of spike-specific TCRs.

Assay: immunoSEQ multiplex PCR; the TCRdb copy retains only in-frame clones and omits some. The sample consists of around 85,000 clones, 70% to 90% of them appearing once. Notes on this clone: Its specificity is not known.

The source material was peripheral blood, sampled on day 0 of AZD1222 vaccination. This TCR was recovered from an adult in good health. J is TRBJ2-6 and V is TRBV5-1, with D maybe TRBD1 (6 bases). The CDR3 region has the DNA TGCGCCAGCAGCTTGACTCCAGGGGCGAACTCTGGGGCCAACGTCCTGACTTTC. As protein: CASSLTPGANSGANVLTF.